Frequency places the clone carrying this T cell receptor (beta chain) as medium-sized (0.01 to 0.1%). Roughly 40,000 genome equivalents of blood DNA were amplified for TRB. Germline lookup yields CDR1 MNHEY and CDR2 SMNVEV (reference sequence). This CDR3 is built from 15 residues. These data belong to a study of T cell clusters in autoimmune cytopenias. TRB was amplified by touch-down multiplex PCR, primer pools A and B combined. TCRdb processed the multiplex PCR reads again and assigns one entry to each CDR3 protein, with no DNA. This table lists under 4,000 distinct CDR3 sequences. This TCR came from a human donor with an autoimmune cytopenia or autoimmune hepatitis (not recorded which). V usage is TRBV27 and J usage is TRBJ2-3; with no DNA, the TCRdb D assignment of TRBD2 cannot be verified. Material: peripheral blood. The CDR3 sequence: CASSLTSGHTDTQYF.